These 4 T cell receptor beta chains came from one sample sequenced in a study of T cells in Graves' hyperthyroidism and ophthalmopathy (dated by TCRdb to between 2018 and 2021). The library was generated by multiplex PCR. Instrument used: Illumina HiSeq 2000. TCR beta CDR3 regions were amplified from RNA transcripts. A first-round RT-PCR of the TCR CDR3 used the HTBI primer set with the Qiagen OneStep RT-PCR kit. TCRdb's own reprocessing of the public reads used fastp at Q25 and MiXCR and kept productive beta chains. Every entry covers one CDR3 protein and lists the most common genes and DNA from its rows. The sample data list 250,000 to 350,000 distinct CDR3 sequences, and 17% of these were observed just once. Approximately 60% of the sample is held by the ten biggest clonotypes. Source material: blood. The receptors originated from a woman in her sixties or seventies with Graves' ophthalmopathy.

The rearrangement uses TRBV14 and TRBJ2-3; TRBD1 is a possible D gene (7 bases). The germline V gene encodes CDR1 SGHDN and CDR2 FVKESK. The CDR3 is 16 amino acids. V was clipped by 1 base and J by 3 bases, with 14 bases between them. The CDR3 DNA reads TGTGCCAGCAGCCAAGGAGGAGGGGGCCAAACAGATACGCAGTATTTT. This codes for CASSQGGGGQTDTQYF.

The chain employs TRBV7-3 and TRBJ2-1; a possible D gene is TRBD2 (5 bases). Germline loops: CDR1 SGHTA, CDR2 FQGTGA. The CDR3 runs 14 residues. V lost 0 bases to trimming and J lost 8 bases, with 11 bases between them. CDR3 amino acids: CASSLTGSAYEQFF. In nucleotides, the CDR3 is TGTGCCAGCAGCTTAACGGGGAGTGCATATGAGCAGTTCTTC.

The chain employs TRBV4-1 and TRBJ2-2; the match to TRBD1 covers 9 bases. The trim removed 3 bases at V and 5 bases at J, leaving 13 bases unmatched. The CDR3 length is 18 residues. Looked up from germline, CDR1 is MGHRA and CDR2 is YSYEKL. As DNA, the CDR3 is TGCGCCAGCAGCCAGAGCCCCCTACGGACAGGGGTTACCGGGGAGCTGTTTTTT. Amino acid sequence: CASSQSPLRTGVTGELFF.

Many counts were recorded for this clonotype. This chain uses TRBV6-1 with TRBJ1-2; D unclear. Germline lookup yields CDR1 MNHNS and CDR2 SASEGT. This CDR3 contains 13 residues. The V end lost 6 bases, the J end lost 8 bases, and 16 bases lay between the germline ends. Here the CDR3 reads CASRDPLGGGYTF. The DNA for the CDR3 is TGTGCCAGCAGGGACCCCCTAGGAGGGGGCTACACCTTC.